This T cell receptor (beta chain) appears in the sequencing data of a study of T cell responses to AZD1222 COVID-19 vaccine (dated by TCRdb to 2020 to 2022). Background for the entire study: AZD1222 recipients given second doses at about 4 weeks or at about 12 weeks were pooled, since spike-specific TCR depth and breadth were not found to differ between the two schedules. A total of about 230 trial participants underwent TCR sequencing, of whom nearly 210 received two doses of AZD1222 and some 25 received two doses of the MenACWY control vaccine. Enrollment into the trials was organized by age into subgroups of 18-55, 56-69 and 70-plus years, and those subgroups contained roughly 150, 30 and 60 TCR-sequenced participants, respectively.

Trimming removed 3 bases from V and 5 bases from J; the gene matches leave 5 bases unexplained. The germline V gene yields SNHLY for CDR1 and FYNNEI for CDR2. From the cysteine up to the phenylalanine, the CDR3 has a length of 15 residues. The entry retains the CDR3 DNA only, 45 bases that are in frame from base 1. What the work shows at the level of the full study, not this receptor alone: Reportedly, close to half of the unique spike-specific TCRs recognized epitopes lying outside the regions that are mutated in the B.1.351 and B.1.1.7 variants. Vaccine-associated CD4 TCRs spanned the whole spike protein, with dominant responses in regions 160-218 and 743-854. No day 14 peak-response samples were available, so repertoires were characterized only after the peak T cell response. Conclusions about previously exposed vaccinees were limited because only 6 or 7 AZD1222 recipients were SARS-CoV-2 seropositive at baseline. Participants were mostly white British and included more females than males, and it was suggested by the authors that clonal diversity may have been underestimated. After two AZD1222 doses, both the breadth and the depth of spike-specific TCRs were significantly higher than at day 0 and than in MenACWY recipients. In the small 56-69-year group, the increase in depth fell short of significance, most likely because of low power.

This clone turned up a few times. No antigen is known for it. No base quality values were provided; no much bigger clone lies one nucleotide off. The label giving this sample's time point can be read as: baseline before first vaccination. Vaccinee samples came from UK trials COV001 and COV002, including a single-blind randomized controlled phase 2/3 trial of AZD1222 (ChAdOx1 nCoV-19) in healthy adults. For TCRbeta chain sequencing, PBMC samples from trial participants were taken at day 0 and at day 28 after the second dose. The CDR3 regions of human TCRbeta chains were analyzed by immunosequencing. For the original study's pipeline: TCRs in the repertoires were compared against a reference library of SARS-CoV-2-specific TCRs that had been generated with the MIRA antigen-specificity platform. Breadth meant the fraction of unique TCRs that were SARS-CoV-2-associated, whereas depth meant the fraction of total T cells that were SARS-CoV-2-associated. Each spike-specific TCR was assigned to its reactive spike region and to a CD4 or CD8 class using the MIRA data. Log10-transformed breadth and depth values were compared by one-way ANOVA with Sidak's multiple comparisons tests. Drawn from immuneACCESS, this table holds only the in-frame rearrangements with V and J called that TCRdb kept. Clones are partly lost; checked studies trace under half to an unresolved V gene and leave the rest unexplained. Clonal size and the V and J genes are those of that table, whereas D and trimming came from the DNA. Here the sample has 100,000 to 150,000 clones; around nine tenths occur a single time. Together, the top ten hold about 1.2% of the sample.

This TCR was recovered from an adult in good health. The receptor chain draws on TRBV2 and TRBJ1-4; 8 middle bases align to TRBD1. Sequencing was performed on peripheral blood, taken on day 0 of AZD1222 vaccination. The nucleotides are TGTGCCAGCAGTGACACCGGGACAGGAAATGAAAAACTGTTTTTT. It translates as CASSDTGTGNEKLFF. Full variable domain (CDR3 extended with the reference TRBV2 and TRBJ1-4 proteins): EPEVTQTPSHQVTQMGQEVILRCVPISNHLYFYWYRQILGQKVEFLVSFYNNEISEKSEIFDDQFSVERPDGSNFTLKIRSTKLEDSAMYFCASSDTGTGNEKLFFGSGTQLSVL.